This is a list of T cell receptor beta chains from one sample in a study of CD8 T cells in ankylosing spondylitis. Each CDR3 protein is one row after TCRdb ran MiXCR on the 5' RACE reads. The data hold around 140,000 distinct CDR3 sequences, with approximately 10% observed a single time. The sequencing sample was made of blood, either unsorted or a sorted T cell fraction (not recorded which). Receptors were obtained from a female donor with ankylosing spondylitis or in good health (not recorded which). Both conserved end residues are part of each CDR3.

v_call	j_call	cdr3_length	cdr3_aa
TRBV27	TRBJ1-1	14	CASSVTGGWAEAFF
TRBV5-1	TRBJ2-7	14	CASSSPGQTYEQYF
TRBV2	TRBJ2-5	12	CASRLAGETQYF
TRBV29-1	TRBJ2-1	15	CSVALGAGGRNEQFF
TRBV13	TRBJ1-6	15	CASSLGAGGNSPLHF
TRBV5-1	TRBJ2-1	16	CASSLEQGSSYNEQFF
TRBV7-2	TRBJ2-1	15	CASSFDQGAQYEQFF
TRBV9	TRBJ1-4	14	CASSTQATNEKLFF
TRBV3-1	TRBJ1-2	14	CASSPTGGKGGYTF
TRBV20-1	TRBJ2-5	13	CSAIAGGPETQYF
TRBV29-1	TRBJ1-1	14	CSVFLLRANTEAFF
TRBV5-4	TRBJ2-5	15	CASSLSIQGQETQYF
TRBV29-1	TRBJ2-2	16	CSVEGVVKGASGELFF
TRBV10-1	TRBJ2-7	13	CASSDGTLYEQYF
TRBV19	TRBJ2-1	14	CASRDRGPYNEQFF
TRBV6-2/TRBV6-3	TRBJ1-2	13	CASSSPLTDGYTF
TRBV7-2	TRBJ2-2	16	CASSSQAGAYTGELFF
TRBV5-1	TRBJ2-3	15	CASSSSTGIADTQYF
TRBV20-1	TRBJ1-2	12	CSASRGPNGYTF
TRBV29-1	TRBJ2-7	13	CSVQTPTGNEQYF
TRBV12-3/TRBV12-4	TRBJ2-1	12	CASSKLYHEQFF
TRBV5-6	TRBJ1-1	12	CASSELNTEAFF